Shown below are 4 T cell receptor beta chains from a single sample sequenced in a study of cytomegalovirus exposure and HLA in healthy donors. The assay was immunoSEQ multiplex PCR, and TCRdb's table has in-frame clones only and misses some. This table holds roughly 260,000 clones, around nine tenths found once. Sequencing used PBMCs. The receptors derive from a man younger than 30 in good health and CMV-seronegative.

The rearrangement joins TRBV5-1 to TRBJ2-1; tentatively, D is TRBD2 (6 bases). The CDR3 is 14 amino acids. V was trimmed by 6 bases and J by 3 bases, leaving 13 bases between them. CDR1 SGHRS and CDR2 YFSETQ come from the germline V gene. The CDR3 spells CASTSSDFYNEQFF. The CDR3 DNA is TGCGCCAGCACTTCTAGCGATTTCTACAATGAGCAGTTCTTC.

In its sample, this clone was seen once. The chain employs TRBV5-4 and TRBJ2-7; tentative D call: TRBD2 (5 bases). Germline values: CDR1 SGHNT, CDR2 YYREEE (reference sequence). V was shortened by 2 bases and J by 3 bases, with 9 bases between the two germline ends. The length of the CDR3 is 13 residues. The CDR3 DNA follows: TGTGCCAGCAGCTTTGACGGGGACTACGAGCAGTACTTC. Translation gives CASSFDGDYEQYF. Supplemented by reference TRBV5-4 and TRBJ2-7, the full variable domain reads ETGVTQSPTHLIKTRGQQVTLRCSSQSGHNTVSWYQQALGQGPQFIFQYYREEENGRGNFPPRFSGLQFPNYSSELNVNALELDDSALYLCASSFDGDYEQYFGPGTRLTVT.

This chain links TRBV6-5 with TRBJ1-2; TRBD1 agrees at 11 bases. The trim removed 10 bases at V and 8 bases at J, leaving 12 bases unmatched. The CDR3 is 14 amino acids. Germline CDR1 and CDR2: MNHEY and SVGAGI. CDR3 sequence reads: CATLQGTGGGGYTF. CDR3 DNA sequence: TGTGCCACCCTGCAAGGGACAGGGGGAGGCGGCTACACCTTC.

The rearrangement links TRBV19 to TRBJ1-1; weak D call: TRBD1 (5 bases). Germline loops: CDR1 LNHDA, CDR2 SQIVND (reference sequence). V was trimmed by 4 bases and J by 7 bases, leaving 7 bases between them. The CDR3 is 11 residues long. CDR3 sequence reads: CASSTGNEAFF. The CDR3 DNA reads TGTGCCAGTAGTACAGGGAATGAAGCTTTCTTT.